Below, 21 T cell receptor beta chains from the same sample are listed, as sequenced in a study of blood T cell repertoires in COVID-19 (dated by TCRdb to the early 2020s). Preparation of the library involved the immunoSEQ multiplex PCR assay. TCRdb took this table from immuneACCESS and kept in-frame rearrangements with V and J called. Such tables lack part of the clones; where checked against another copy, unresolved V genes explain under half of the gap, and the rest is unexplained. Within this sample are 200,000 to 300,000 clones, with just over 85% of them counted one time only. The ten biggest clones cover approximately 1.6% of the sample. Sequencing was done on a sample of PBMCs or T cells enriched from blood (not recorded which). These receptors were collected from a man aged 40-49 years who had recovered from COVID-19.

J is TRBJ2-2 and V is TRBV7-6; 7 bases line up with TRBD1. From germline, CDR1 is SGHVS and CDR2 FNYEAQ. V lost 4 bases and J lost 9; bases outside the gene matches: 2. CDR3 length: 12 residues. The CDR3 region is CASSSQGRELFF. The CDR3 nucleotides read TGTGCCAGCAGCTCACAGGGGCGGGAGCTGTTTTTT.

The CDR3 reads CASRPGTGGNYGYTF. Written as DNA, the CDR3 is TGTGCCAGCAGACCCGGGACAGGGGGTAACTATGGCTACACCTTC. The chain uses TRBV6-6 and TRBJ1-2; TRBD1 agrees at 11 bases. J was trimmed by 1 base and V by 6 bases; bases with no gene match: 4. This CDR3 region has 15 residues. CDR1 is MNHNY, CDR2 SVGAGI, per germline (reference sequence).

This clone was seen a single time. V is TRBV4-1 and J is TRBJ2-1; a weak D match, TRBD2 (7 bases). CDR1 and CDR2 from the germline V gene are MGHRA and YSYEKL. The CDR3 runs to 19 residues. V lost 0 bases and J 1 base, leaving 19 bases between the germline ends. CDR3 DNA: TGCGCCAGCAGCCAAGACCCGAAGCGAGAGGGGGGGTCCTACAATGAGCAGTTCTTC. This gives the protein CASSQDPKREGGSYNEQFF.

The rearrangement links TRBV5-1 to TRBJ1-5; a weak D match, TRBD1 (6 bases). The V and J ends lost 2 bases and 1 base respectively, with 16 bases between them. Germline CDR1 and CDR2: SGHRS and YFSETQ. This CDR3 spans 17 amino acids. The CDR3 bases are TGCGCCAGCAGCTTTCGACAGGACCATAGGAGCAATCAGCCCCAGCATTTT. Amino acid sequence: CASSFRQDHRSNQPQHF. Complete variable domain (other parts from reference TRBV5-1 and TRBJ1-5): KAGVTQTPRYLIKTRGQQVTLSCSPISGHRSVSWYQQTPGQGLQFLFEYFSETQRNKGNFPGRFSGRQFSNSRSEMNVSTLELGDSALYLCASSFRQDHRSNQPQHFGDGTRLSIL.

This chain uses TRBV6-1 with TRBJ1-2, with D tentatively TRBD1 (5 bases). The V end was cut by 2 bases, the J end by 8 bases, with 6 bases between. CDR3 length equals 11 residues. Germline V gene sequence: CDR1 MNHNS, CDR2 SASEGT. CDR3 sequence (DNA): TGTGCCAGCAGTGAAAGACAGGGCTACACCTTC. Protein product: CASSERQGYTF.

This clone was detected once. The chain couples TRBV28 to TRBJ2-3, with 14 positions matching TRBD2. CDR3 length: 15 residues. J was trimmed by 4 bases and V by 5 bases; bases with no gene match: 2. Germline V gene sequence: CDR1 MDHEN, CDR2 SYDVKM. The CDR3 nucleotides are TGTGCCAGCAGTCGGACTAGCGGGAGGTCAGATACGCAGTATTTT. Translation: CASSRTSGRSDTQYF.

The rearrangement joins TRBV29-1 to TRBJ1-1; no reliable D call. V lost 4 bases and J lost 5, with 14 bases in between. The CDR3 extends over 13 amino acids. Germline-derived CDR1 and CDR2 are SQVTM and ANQGSEA. The CDR3, as DNA: TGCAGCGTTGGAAGAGATCCGGGTACTGAAGCTTTCTTT. It specifies CSVGRDPGTEAFF.

The chain has TRBV20-1 and TRBJ2-5; D remains ambiguous. Trimming removed 6 bases at V and 0 bases at J, with 5 bases between. The CDR3 has 11 amino acids. The germline V gene has CDR1 DFQATT and CDR2 SNEGSKA (reference sequence). CDR3 loop: CSATDQETQYF. As DNA, the CDR3 is TGCAGTGCCACGGACCAAGAGACCCAGTACTTC.

This chain connects TRBV4-1 to TRBJ2-3; possibly TRBD2 for D (6 bases). The CDR3 consists of 16 residues. The germline V and J ends were trimmed by 0 bases and 2 bases, with 12 bases remaining between them. Looked up from germline, CDR1 is MGHRA and CDR2 is YSYEKL. The CDR3 DNA reads TGCGCCAGCAGCCAAGATAGGGCGGGGTTCACAGATACGCAGTATTTT. This codes for CASSQDRAGFTDTQYF.

CDR3 bases: TGTGCCTGGAACGGGTTCGGAAACACCATATATTTT. Encoded protein: CAWNGFGNTIYF. The chain recombines TRBV30 with TRBJ1-3; D call uncertain. CDR3 length: 12 amino acids. The V end was cut by 4 bases, the J end by 4 bases, with 8 bases between. CDR1 and CDR2 (germline): GTSNPN, SVGIG (reference sequence).

The genes are TRBV13 and TRBJ2-1, with 11 bases lining up with TRBD2. The germline V gene encodes CDR1 PRHDT and CDR2 FYEKMQ (reference sequence). V was pared by 5 bases and J by 7 bases, with 7 bases of the junction left unmatched. The CDR3 runs to 15 residues. The CDR3 coding sequence is TGTGCCAGCAGCCATAGCGGGAGGGCCGCAAATGAGCAGTTCTTC. Encoded protein: CASSHSGRAANEQFF.

The chain is built from TRBV11-2 and TRBJ1-6; perhaps TRBD1 as D (6 bases). Trimming stripped 8 bases from V and 10 bases from J, with 18 bases between. CDR3 length equals 14 residues. Germline CDR1 SGHAT, CDR2 FQNNGV. The CDR3 is CASRGGEGFSPLHF. As DNA, the CDR3 is TGTGCCAGCCGAGGGGGGGAGGGATTCTCACCCCTCCACTTT.

This clone was picked up one time. V gene TRBV5-1 combines with J gene TRBJ2-1, with TRBD2 identical over 12 bases. Germline V lookup: CDR1 SGHRS, CDR2 YFSETQ. V lost 5 bases, J lost 6 bases, and 9 bases stayed unmatched. This CDR3 is built from 16 residues. The CDR3 DNA follows: TGCGCCAGCAGTCCTAGACTAGCGGGGGTCCCCAATGAGCAGTTCTTC. Translating it yields CASSPRLAGVPNEQFF.

This clone came up once. This rearrangement joins TRBV9 to TRBJ2-1; 7 positions match TRBD2. V shed 0 bases, J shed 4 bases, and the junction held 19 bases outside the gene matches. CDR3 length: 20 residues. In germline, CDR1 is SGDLS, CDR2 YYNGEE. CDR3 coding DNA: TGTGCCAGCAGCGTAGCAGCGGGACTCGATTCCCTTACGGGGTACAATGAGCAGTTCTTC. It translates to CASSVAAGLDSLTGYNEQFF.

The chain carries TRBV6-2 or TRBV6-3 and TRBJ2-2; D is perhaps TRBD1 (5 bases). V shed 2 bases and J shed 7 bases, with 11 bases lying between them. The CDR3 loop spans 14 amino acids. CDR1 is MNHEY, CDR2 SVGEGT, per germline. The CDR3, as DNA: TGTGCCAGCAGTTACCGTGGAAGGGGCGGGGAGCTGTTTTTT. Protein: CASSYRGRGGELFF.

This sequence joins TRBV9 and TRBJ2-3, with TRBD2 identical over 8 bases. The germline CDR1 and CDR2 sequences are SGDLS and YYNGEE. The CDR3 has 18 residues. The V and J ends lost 0 bases and 4 bases, in that order; junction bases with no gene match: 13. CDR3 coding DNA: TGTGCCAGCAGCGTAGCTCCTGGTCGGGCTAGCGGGCCAGATACGCAGTATTTT. It is translated as CASSVAPGRASGPDTQYF.

This clone was observed a single time. The chain has TRBV5-5 and TRBJ2-7, with 9 bases that match TRBD1. The germline V gene has CDR1 SGHKS and CDR2 YYEKEE (reference sequence). The junction had 8 bases not matched to a gene; V was cut back by 4 bases and J by 3 bases. CDR3 size: 15 residues. The CDR3 bases are TGTGCCAGCAGCCCGGAACAGGGGGCGGGCTACGAGCAGTACTTC. Amino acid sequence: CASSPEQGAGYEQYF.

The chain recombines TRBV27 with TRBJ2-3; 12 nucleotides match TRBD2. The V and J ends lost 3 bases and 2 bases, in that order; junction bases with no gene match: 9. The germline gives CDR1 MNHEY, CDR2 SMNVEV (reference sequence). This CDR3 region has 18 residues. The CDR3: CASSFWLAGGLNTDTQYF. The CDR3 DNA reads TGTGCCAGCAGTTTCTGGCTAGCGGGAGGGCTTAACACAGATACGCAGTATTTT.

This clone was observed once. The chain combines TRBV7-2 with TRBJ1-1; possible D gene TRBD1, 6 bases. This CDR3 is 15 amino acids long. The germline CDR1 and CDR2 sequences are SGHTA and FQGNSA. V dropped 4 bases and J dropped 1 base, with 13 bases sitting between them. The chain's CDR3 is CASSWAGGANTEAFF. CDR3 nucleotides: TGTGCCAGCAGCTGGGCGGGGGGCGCGAACACTGAAGCTTTCTTT.

This chain uses TRBV5-8 with TRBJ1-2; tentative D call: TRBD1 (6 bases). Germline-derived CDR1 and CDR2 are SGHTS and YDEGEE. The V and J ends lost 1 base and 2 bases respectively, with 12 bases between them. This CDR3 contains 15 residues. Here the CDR3 reads CASSLPGGSNYGYTF. CDR3 coding DNA: TGTGCCAGCAGCTTGCCGGGGGGCTCAAACTATGGCTACACCTTC.

The V and J genes are TRBV27 and TRBJ2-7; D is unclear. This CDR3 region has 16 residues. V was shortened by 2 bases and J by 1 base, with 15 bases between the two germline ends. CDR1 and CDR2 from the germline V gene are MNHEY and SMNVEV (reference sequence). The CDR3 is CASSLGVAPGSYEQYF. The CDR3 nucleotides are TGTGCCAGCAGTTTAGGCGTAGCTCCGGGTTCCTACGAGCAGTACTTC.